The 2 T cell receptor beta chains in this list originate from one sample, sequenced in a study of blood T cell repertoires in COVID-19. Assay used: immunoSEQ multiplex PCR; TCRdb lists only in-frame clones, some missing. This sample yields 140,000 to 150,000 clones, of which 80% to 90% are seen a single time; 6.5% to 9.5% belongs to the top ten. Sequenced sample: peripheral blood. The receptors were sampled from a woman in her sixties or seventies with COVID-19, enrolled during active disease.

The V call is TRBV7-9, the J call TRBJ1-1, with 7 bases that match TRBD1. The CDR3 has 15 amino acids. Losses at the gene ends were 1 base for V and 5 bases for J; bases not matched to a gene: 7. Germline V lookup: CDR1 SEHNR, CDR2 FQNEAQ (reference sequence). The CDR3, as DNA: TGTGCCAGCAGCTTAGAGCAGGGGGGAAAAACTGAAGCTTTCTTT. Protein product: CASSLEQGGKTEAFF.

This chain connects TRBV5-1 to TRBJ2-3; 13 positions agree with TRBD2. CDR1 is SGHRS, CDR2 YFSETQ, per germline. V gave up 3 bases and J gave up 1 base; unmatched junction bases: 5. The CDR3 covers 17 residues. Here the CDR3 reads CASSWGTSGDGTDTQYF. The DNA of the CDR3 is TGCGCCAGCAGCTGGGGGACTAGCGGGGACGGCACAGATACGCAGTATTTT.